Listed below are T cell receptor beta chains from one sample, sequenced in a study of cytomegalovirus exposure and HLA in healthy donors. Here immunoSEQ multiplex PCR was the method, and the copy in TCRdb shows in-frame clones only, minus some. The sample holds approximately 140,000 clones, 82% seen once. The source material was PBMCs. The receptors come from a man aged 18-30 years in good health and CMV-seropositive. The CDR3 runs from the conserved cysteine through the conserved F or W. The D gene is left open where the match is weak. A row's size may be missing; if present it is once, few, many or a size class.

DNA | CDR3 | J | V | D | size
TGTGCCAGCAGCCACGGGACAGGGGCGGTTGAGCAGTTCTTC | CASSHGTGAVEQFF | TRBJ2-1 | TRBV6-5 | TRBD1 | many
TGTGCCAGCAGCACTGGGACAGGGAATTCCTACGAGCAGTACTTC | CASSTGTGNSYEQYF | TRBJ2-7 | TRBV2 | TRBD1 | NA
TGTGCCAGCAGTGAATCCCACAGTAACACAGATACGCAGTATTTT | CASSESHSNTDTQYF | TRBJ2-3 | TRBV25-1 | NA | NA
TGCAGCGTAGCAGGGGGGATCGGTGGGTCCCAGCATTTT | CSVAGGIGGSQHF | TRBJ1-5 | TRBV29-1 | TRBD1 | NA
TGTGCCAGCAGACTAGCGGGAGCACAAGAGACCCAGTACTTC | CASRLAGAQETQYF | TRBJ2-5 | TRBV28 | TRBD2 | NA
TGTGCCAGCAGCCCGGGACTAGCGGGAGTAGATACGCAGTATTTT | CASSPGLAGVDTQYF | TRBJ2-3 | TRBV6-1 | TRBD2 | NA
TGTGCCAGCAGCTCTGTCGGGACAGGGACCCCATATGGCTACACCTTC | CASSSVGTGTPYGYTF | TRBJ1-2 | TRBV28 | TRBD1 | NA
TGTGCCAGCAGTCAGAGACTGAGCTCCTACGAGCAGTACTTC | CASSQRLSSYEQYF | TRBJ2-7 | TRBV27 | NA | NA
TGTGCCAGCACGGCTTCGGGGACCCAGTACTTC | CASTASGTQYF | TRBJ2-5 | TRBV27 | NA | NA
TGCAGCGTTATAGGATCAGGGTTTCGTGTCACTGAAGCTTTCTTT | CSVIGSGFRVTEAFF | TRBJ1-1 | TRBV29-1 | NA | NA
TGTGCCAGCTCCTCCCGAGGGAGGTCAGACACTGAAGCTTTCTTT | CASSSRGRSDTEAFF | TRBJ1-1 | TRBV18 | NA | NA
TGTGCTAGTGCCTTAGGTAAAAGAACAGTAGTGGACGAGCAGTACTTC | CASALGKRTVVDEQYF | TRBJ2-7 | TRBV12-5 | NA | NA
TGTGCCAGCAGCATACCGAGGACAGGGACCTCGGGCGCTTTCTTT | CASSIPRTGTSGAFF | TRBJ1-1 | TRBV6-6 | TRBD1 | NA
TGTGCCAGCAGTGTACGACAGGGTAACGGCAATCAGCCCCAGCATTTT | CASSVRQGNGNQPQHF | TRBJ1-5 | TRBV27 | TRBD1 | NA
TGTGCCAGCAGTTTCTCGAGTCCCTACGAGCAGTACTTC | CASSFSSPYEQYF | TRBJ2-7 | TRBV28 | NA | few
TGTGCCAGCAGCTTATGGACAGATTCCTACGAGCAGTACTTC | CASSLWTDSYEQYF | TRBJ2-7 | TRBV5-4 | NA | once
TGTGCCAGCAGCGTAGCAGCGGGAGGCACCGGGGAGCTGTTTTTT | CASSVAAGGTGELFF | TRBJ2-2 | TRBV9 | TRBD2 | NA
TGTGCCAGCTCACGAGGACAGGGTGATTTCGAGGGCTACACCTTC | CASSRGQGDFEGYTF | TRBJ1-2 | TRBV18 | TRBD1 | NA
TGCGCCAGCAGCTCCGCCCCCGACAGGGCGAACACTGAAGCTTTCTTT | CASSSAPDRANTEAFF | TRBJ1-1 | TRBV5-1 | TRBD1 | NA
TGTGCCAGCAGTCCCGGCCCTCGGGGCAATCAGCCCCAGCATTTT | CASSPGPRGNQPQHF | TRBJ1-5 | TRBV27 | NA | once
TGTGCCAGCAGTGGGGGGGCAGGGGGCGGAAAGGCCAACACTGAAGCTTTCTTT | CASSGGAGGGKANTEAFF | TRBJ1-1 | TRBV2 | TRBD1 | NA
TGTGCCAGCAGTCAAAATAGGGGTGCCGGCGAGCAGTACTTC | CASSQNRGAGEQYF | TRBJ2-7 | TRBV6-5 | NA | once
TGTGCCAGCAATGCCGACAGGCCCACCGGGGAGCTGTTTTTT | CASNADRPTGELFF | TRBJ2-2 | TRBV28 | NA | NA
TGTGCCAGCAGCTTGCGGACGGACGGTGGGGCGCCCCAGCATTTT | CASSLRTDGGAPQHF | TRBJ1-5 | TRBV5-8 | NA | NA
TGTGCCAGCAGCGTAGAAATAGCAGATTATGGCTACACCTTC | CASSVEIADYGYTF | TRBJ1-2 | TRBV9 | NA | NA
TGTGCCAGCAGCTCCCGGGACAAAACTGAAGCTTTCTTT | CASSSRDKTEAFF | TRBJ1-1 | TRBV7-9 | NA | NA
TGTGCCAGCAGGACCAACCCGCTAACTAGCGGGAGGTTGAGCGGGGAGCTGTTTTTT | CASRTNPLTSGRLSGELFF | TRBJ2-2 | TRBV2 | TRBD2 | NA
TGTGCCAGCAGTGAGAGGGCGGGCTCGAACACCGGGGAGCTGTTTTTT | CASSERAGSNTGELFF | TRBJ2-2 | TRBV6-4 | NA | NA
TGTGCCAGCAGCTTATTACAGGGTTTCAACGTCCTGACTTTC | CASSLLQGFNVLTF | TRBJ2-6 | TRBV11-3 | NA | NA
TGTGCCAGCAGCCCCTGGGCGGGAGAGGATGGAGAGACCCAGTACTTC | CASSPWAGEDGETQYF | TRBJ2-5 | TRBV14 | TRBD2 | NA
TGTGCCAGCAGCCTGGGGGGGCTAAGTGGTGGAAACACCATATATTTT | CASSLGGLSGGNTIYF | TRBJ1-3 | TRBV9 | NA | NA
TGTGCCAGCAGCCCCGGACAGGGGCACTATGGCTACACCTTC | CASSPGQGHYGYTF | TRBJ1-2 | TRBV9 | TRBD1 | NA
TGTGCCAGCAGCCACCGGGACAGGGGGATCTCCTACGAGCAGTACTTC | CASSHRDRGISYEQYF | TRBJ2-7 | TRBV7-8 | TRBD1 | NA
TGTGCCAGCAGTTACGGGTCAGGGAACTACGAGCAGTACTTC | CASSYGSGNYEQYF | TRBJ2-7 | TRBV27 | NA | NA
TGCGCCAGCAGCCAAGAACACGCGACAGGGTGGAATCAGCCCCAGCATTTT | CASSQEHATGWNQPQHF | TRBJ1-5 | TRBV4-1 | TRBD1 | NA
TGTGCCAGTAGTATCGGGACTAGCGGGTCCTACGAGCAGTACTTC | CASSIGTSGSYEQYF | TRBJ2-7 | TRBV19 | TRBD2 | NA
TGTGCCAGCAGTTACGTTCGGGGTACCCAAGAGACCCAGTACTTC | CASSYVRGTQETQYF | TRBJ2-5 | TRBV6-5 | NA | NA
TGTGCCAGCAGTTCCCGGGAGGGGGCTGGCGGCTACACCTTC | CASSSREGAGGYTF | TRBJ1-2 | TRBV6-5 | TRBD1 | NA
TGTGCCAGCAGGGCCACCTACGAGCAGTACTTC | CASRATYEQYF | TRBJ2-7 | TRBV6-6 | NA | NA